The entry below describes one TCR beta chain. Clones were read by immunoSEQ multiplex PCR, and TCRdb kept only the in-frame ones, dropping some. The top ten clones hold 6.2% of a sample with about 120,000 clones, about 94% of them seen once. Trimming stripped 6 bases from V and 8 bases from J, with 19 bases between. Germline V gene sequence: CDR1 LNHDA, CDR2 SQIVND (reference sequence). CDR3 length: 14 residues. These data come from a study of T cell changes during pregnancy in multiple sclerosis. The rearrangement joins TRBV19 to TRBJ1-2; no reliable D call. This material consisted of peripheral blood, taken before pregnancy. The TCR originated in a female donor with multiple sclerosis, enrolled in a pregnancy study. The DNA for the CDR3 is TGTGCCAGTAGCGCCGCTCGGGAGGAGCCAGGCTACACCTTC. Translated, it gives CASSAAREEPGYTF.